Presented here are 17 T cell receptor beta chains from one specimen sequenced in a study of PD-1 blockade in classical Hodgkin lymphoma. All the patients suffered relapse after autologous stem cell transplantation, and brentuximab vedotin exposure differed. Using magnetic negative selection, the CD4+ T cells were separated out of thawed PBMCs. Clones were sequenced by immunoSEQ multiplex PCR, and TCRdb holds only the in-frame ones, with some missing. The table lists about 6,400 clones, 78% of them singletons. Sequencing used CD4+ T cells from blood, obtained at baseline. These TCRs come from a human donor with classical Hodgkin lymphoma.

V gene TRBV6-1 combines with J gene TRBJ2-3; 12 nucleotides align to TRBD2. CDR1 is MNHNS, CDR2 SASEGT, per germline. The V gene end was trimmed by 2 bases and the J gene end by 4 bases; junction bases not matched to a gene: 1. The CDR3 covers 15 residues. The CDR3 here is CASSELAGGPDTQYF. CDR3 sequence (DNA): TGTGCCAGCAGTGAACTAGCGGGGGGGCCAGATACGCAGTATTTT.

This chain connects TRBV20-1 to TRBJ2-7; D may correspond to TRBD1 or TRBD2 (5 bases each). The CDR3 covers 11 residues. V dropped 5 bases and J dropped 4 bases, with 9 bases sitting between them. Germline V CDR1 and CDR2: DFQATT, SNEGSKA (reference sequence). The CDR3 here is CSAPGAYEQYF. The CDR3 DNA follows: TGCAGTGCTCCCGGGGCTTACGAGCAGTACTTC.

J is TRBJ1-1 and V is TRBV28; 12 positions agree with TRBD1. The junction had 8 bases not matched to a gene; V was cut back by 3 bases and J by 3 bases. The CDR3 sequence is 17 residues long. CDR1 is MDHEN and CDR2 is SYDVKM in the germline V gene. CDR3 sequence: CASSFRDRGLVDTEAFF. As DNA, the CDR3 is TGTGCCAGCAGTTTCCGGGACAGGGGGCTTGTTGACACTGAAGCTTTCTTT.

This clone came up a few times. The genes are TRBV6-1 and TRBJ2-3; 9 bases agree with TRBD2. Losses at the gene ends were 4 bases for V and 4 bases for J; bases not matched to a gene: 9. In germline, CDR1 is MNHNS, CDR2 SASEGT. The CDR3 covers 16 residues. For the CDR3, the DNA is TGTGCCAGCAGTGTGTTTAGCGGGGGAGGTGCAGATACGCAGTATTTT. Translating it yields CASSVFSGGGADTQYF.

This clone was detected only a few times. The CDR3 is CASSLAPGDRNQPQHF. The CDR3 DNA reads as TGTGCCAGCAGCTTGGCCCCCGGGGACAGAAATCAGCCCCAGCATTTT. The chain joins TRBV5-6 to TRBJ1-5; 7 bases agree with TRBD1. The CDR3 totals 16 residues. The germline CDR1 and CDR2 sequences are SGHDT and YYEEEE. The V segment lost 0 bases and the J segment 4 bases; nucleotides outside the gene matches: 7.

CDR3 loop: CASSWLEGNTQYF. The DNA of the CDR3 is TGTGCCAGCAGCTGGCTAGAGGGGAATACGCAGTATTTT. This chain links TRBV5-4 with TRBJ2-3; D may be TRBD1 or TRBD2 (5 bases each). Germline V lookup: CDR1 SGHNT, CDR2 YYREEE (reference sequence). V was clipped by 3 bases and J by 7 bases, with 12 bases between them. The CDR3 totals 13 residues.

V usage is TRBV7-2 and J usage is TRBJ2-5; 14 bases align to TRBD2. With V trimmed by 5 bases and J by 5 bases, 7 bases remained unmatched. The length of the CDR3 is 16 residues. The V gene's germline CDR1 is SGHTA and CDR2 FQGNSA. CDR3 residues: CASSEGLAGDGETQYF. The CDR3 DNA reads TGTGCCAGCAGCGAGGGACTAGCGGGGGACGGGGAGACCCAGTACTTC.

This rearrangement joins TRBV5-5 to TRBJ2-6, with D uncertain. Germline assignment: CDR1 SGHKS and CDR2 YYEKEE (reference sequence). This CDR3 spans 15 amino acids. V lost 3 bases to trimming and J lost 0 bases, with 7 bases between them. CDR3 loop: CASSSVGSGANVLTF. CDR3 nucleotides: TGTGCCAGCAGCTCGGTCGGCTCTGGGGCCAACGTCCTGACTTTC.

CDR3 region: CASSLGGRGPRETQYF. Here the CDR3 DNA reads TGTGCCAGCAGCTTAGGGGGCAGGGGCCCCAGGGAGACCCAGTACTTC. The V and J genes are TRBV11-3 and TRBJ2-5; possible D gene TRBD1, 6 bases. The length of the CDR3 is 16 residues. Germline V gene data show CDR1 as SGHNT and CDR2 as YENEEA. Trimming shortened V by 1 base and J by 5 bases, and 17 bases separated the two germline ends.

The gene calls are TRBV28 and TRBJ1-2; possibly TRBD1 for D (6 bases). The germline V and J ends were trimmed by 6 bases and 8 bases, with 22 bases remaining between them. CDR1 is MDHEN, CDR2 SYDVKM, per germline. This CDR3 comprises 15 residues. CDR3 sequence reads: CASSDMGQGRLGYTF. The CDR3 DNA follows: TGTGCCAGCAGCGATATGGGGCAGGGGCGCTTGGGCTACACCTTC.

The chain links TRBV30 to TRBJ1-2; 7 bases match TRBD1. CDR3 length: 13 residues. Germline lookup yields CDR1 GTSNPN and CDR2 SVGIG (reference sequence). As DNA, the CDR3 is TGTGGAGGGGGCAGGACTGCTAACTATGGCTACACCTTC. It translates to CGGGRTANYGYTF.

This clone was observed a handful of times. This CDR3 is CASRAGQGGNQPQHF. DNA of the CDR3: TGTGCCAGCAGGGCAGGACAGGGAGGGAATCAGCCCCAGCATTTT. The chain recombines TRBV2 with TRBJ1-5, with TRBD1 matching 8 bases. V gave up 6 bases and J gave up 4 bases; unmatched junction bases: 8. Germline CDR1 reads SNHLY; CDR2 reads FYNNEI. The CDR3 sequence is 15 residues long.

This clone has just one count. The CDR3 sequence: CASSPTTATNYGYTF. In DNA form, the CDR3 reads TGTGCCAGCAGCCCAACGACAGCAACTAACTATGGCTACACCTTC. The rearrangement links TRBV4-2 to TRBJ1-2, with D possibly being TRBD1 (5 bases). There are 15 residues in the CDR3. Germline V lookup: CDR1 LGHNA, CDR2 YNFKEQ. Trimming left V 4 bases short and J 0 bases short, with 12 bases between.

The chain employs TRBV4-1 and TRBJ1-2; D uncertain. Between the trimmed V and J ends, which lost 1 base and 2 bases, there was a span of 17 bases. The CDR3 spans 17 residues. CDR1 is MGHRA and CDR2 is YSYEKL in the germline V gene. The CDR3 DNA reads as TGCGCCAGCAGCCAAGGGGCCCTGGTCCGGTCGAACTATGGCTACACCTTC. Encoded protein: CASSQGALVRSNYGYTF.

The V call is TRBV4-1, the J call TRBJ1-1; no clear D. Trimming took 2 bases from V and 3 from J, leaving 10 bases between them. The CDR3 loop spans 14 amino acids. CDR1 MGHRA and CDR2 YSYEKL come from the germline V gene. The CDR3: CASSQHEGDTEAFF. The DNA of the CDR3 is TGCGCCAGCAGCCAACATGAAGGAGACACTGAAGCTTTCTTT.

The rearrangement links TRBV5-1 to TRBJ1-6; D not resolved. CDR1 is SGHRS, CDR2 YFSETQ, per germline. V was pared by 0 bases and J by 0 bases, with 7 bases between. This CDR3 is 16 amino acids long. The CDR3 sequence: CASSLDQSSYNSPLHF. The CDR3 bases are TGCGCCAGCAGCTTGGACCAGAGCTCCTATAATTCACCCCTCCACTTT.

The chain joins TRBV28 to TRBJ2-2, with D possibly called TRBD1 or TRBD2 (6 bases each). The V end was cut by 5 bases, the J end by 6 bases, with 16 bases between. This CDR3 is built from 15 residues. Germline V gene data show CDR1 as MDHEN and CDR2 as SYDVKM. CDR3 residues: CASSPPRGGAGELFF. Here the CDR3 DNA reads TGTGCCAGCAGTCCCCCCAGGGGAGGCGCCGGGGAGCTGTTTTTT.